This T cell receptor (beta chain) was documented in a study of beta chain features in type 1 diabetes. Per the germline V gene, CDR1 is SGHNT and CDR2 is YYREEE (reference sequence). V was pared by 1 base and J by 0 bases, with 4 bases of the junction left unmatched. This CDR3 is built from 17 residues. The whole isolated RNA underwent reverse transcription, so sequencing captured expressed TCRB transcripts. TCRdb's table, derived via immunoSEQ multiplex PCR, lists solely in-frame clones and lacks some. The sample yields around 300,000 clones, approximately 11% seen once. This clone has just a few counts.

The chain recombines TRBV5-4 with TRBJ2-3, with TRBD2 matching 11 bases. What was sequenced was naive CD4+ T cells from blood. This TCR was sampled from a woman in her twenties or thirties in good health. Here the CDR3 DNA reads TGTGCCAGCAGCTTGCTAACTAGCGGGAGTAGCACAGATACGCAGTATTTT. Translation: CASSLLTSGSSTDTQYF.